The rows below give T cell receptor beta chains drawn from one sample of a study of OX40 agonist ivuxolimab in advanced cancers. Data came from immunoSEQ multiplex PCR; TCRdb stores just in-frame clones and leaves some out. The data show some 22,000 clones, approximately 77% seen once. Sequences were derived from CD4+ or CD8+ T cells sorted from blood, sampled in a trial of the OX40 agonist ivuxolimab. The source of these receptors is an adult with an advanced solid tumor such as melanoma, head and neck, liver or kidney cancer. The CDR3 runs from the conserved cysteine through the conserved F or W. D genes are given only for firm matches. Rows may omit the clone size; those that give it use once, few, many or a size class.

J: TRBJ1-1; D: TRBD1; V: TRBV14; size: -; CDR3: CASSQVVGTGGKAFF; DNA: TGTGCCAGCAGCCAAGTTGTCGGGACAGGGGGCAAAGCTTTCTTT
J: TRBJ1-2; D: -; V: TRBV25-1; size: -; CDR3: CASSLGNYGYTF; DNA: TGTGCCAGCAGTTTAGGAAACTATGGCTACACCTTC
J: TRBJ1-2; D: -; V: TRBV28; size: -; CDR3: CASSLQPQEGYTF; DNA: TGTGCCAGCAGTTTACAACCCCAAGAAGGCTACACCTTC
J: TRBJ2-1; D: TRBD2; V: TRBV30; size: -; CDR3: CAWSRAGGIEQFF; DNA: TGTGCCTGGAGTCGGGCGGGGGGAATTGAGCAGTTCTTC
J: TRBJ2-5; D: -; V: TRBV6-5; size: few; CDR3: CASSRRQGGETQYF; DNA: TGTGCCAGCAGTCGTCGACAGGGAGGGGAGACCCAGTACTTC
J: TRBJ1-1; D: -; V: TRBV6-5; size: few; CDR3: CASTKGFEAFF; DNA: TGTGCCAGCACCAAGGGCTTTGAAGCTTTCTTT
J: TRBJ1-2; D: TRBD1; V: TRBV9; size: -; CDR3: CASSWDSSNYGYTF; DNA: TGTGCCAGCAGCTGGGACAGTTCTAACTATGGCTACACCTTC
J: TRBJ1-2; D: TRBD1; V: TRBV7-3; size: -; CDR3: CASSLTKDREGYTF; DNA: TGTGCCAGCAGCTTAACGAAGGACAGGGAGGGCTACACCTTC
J: TRBJ2-3; D: TRBD1; V: TRBV19; size: -; CDR3: CASSIRGQGSTDTQYF; DNA: TGTGCCAGTAGTATTCGGGGACAGGGAAGCACAGATACGCAGTATTTT
J: TRBJ2-7; D: -; V: TRBV30; size: -; CDR3: CAWTGLGQPYEQYF; DNA: TGTGCCTGGACCGGCCTAGGACAGCCCTACGAGCAGTACTTC
J: TRBJ2-1; D: TRBD2; V: TRBV11-2; size: once; CDR3: CASSAGLAGGTEQFF; DNA: TGTGCCAGCAGCGCGGGACTAGCGGGGGGCACTGAGCAGTTCTTC
J: TRBJ2-1; D: -; V: TRBV5-1; size: few; CDR3: CASSLEEGRGEQFF; DNA: TGCGCCAGCAGCTTGGAAGAGGGGCGCGGGGAGCAGTTCTTC
J: TRBJ2-4; D: -; V: TRBV10-3; size: -; CDR3: CAISETDKEAKNIQYF; DNA: TGTGCCATCAGTGAGACTGACAAGGAAGCCAAAAACATTCAGTACTTC
J: TRBJ2-1; D: -; V: TRBV6-6; size: -; CDR3: CASGPQGYNEQFF; DNA: TGTGCCAGCGGGCCTCAGGGGTACAATGAGCAGTTCTTC
J: TRBJ2-5; D: TRBD1; V: TRBV5-1; size: -; CDR3: CASSPGGQGQETQYF; DNA: TGTGCCAGCAGCCCGGGGGGACAGGGACAAGAGACCCAGTACTTC
J: TRBJ2-1; D: TRBD2; V: TRBV6-1; size: -; CDR3: CASTLTSGSRNEQFF; DNA: TGTGCCAGCACCTTGACTAGCGGGAGTAGAAATGAGCAGTTCTTC
J: TRBJ1-1; D: -; V: TRBV30; size: medium-sized; CDR3: CAWSLKRGWTEAFF; DNA: TGTGCCTGGAGTTTAAAGAGGGGATGGACTGAAGCTTTCTTT
J: TRBJ2-5; D: -; V: TRBV5-4; size: -; CDR3: CASSLQYQETQYF; DNA: TGTGCCAGCAGCTTGCAGTACCAAGAGACCCAGTACTTC
J: TRBJ1-4; D: -; V: TRBV19; size: -; CDR3: CASSRQETTNEKLFF; DNA: TGTGCCAGTAGCCGCCAGGAAACAACTAATGAAAAACTGTTTTTT
J: TRBJ1-3; D: -; V: TRBV7-9; size: -; CDR3: CASSLAWINSGNTIYF; DNA: TGTGCCAGCAGCTTAGCTTGGATCAACTCTGGAAACACCATATATTTT
J: TRBJ1-5; D: TRBD1; V: TRBV5-6; size: -; CDR3: CASSRLRDRNQPQHF; DNA: TGTGCCAGCAGCCGGCTCCGGGACAGGAATCAGCCCCAGCATTTT
J: TRBJ2-5; D: TRBD1; V: TRBV5-4; size: -; CDR3: CATSRKAGGKETQYF; DNA: TGTGCCACCTCGAGAAAGGCAGGGGGCAAGGAGACCCAGTACTTC
J: TRBJ2-3; D: -; V: TRBV9; size: -; CDR3: CASSEPRGRRVQDTQYF; DNA: TGTGCCAGCAGCGAACCCCGGGGGAGAAGGGTCCAGGATACGCAGTATTTT
J: TRBJ1-3; D: -; V: TRBV5-1; size: few; CDR3: CASGNGGSGNTIYF; DNA: TGCGCCAGCGGGAACGGGGGCTCTGGAAACACCATATATTTT
J: TRBJ2-1; D: -; V: TRBV4-1; size: -; CDR3: CASSSRVDEQFF; DNA: TGCGCCAGCAGCTCTAGAGTTGACGAGCAGTTCTTC
J: TRBJ2-4; D: -; V: TRBV6-4; size: -; CDR3: CASSEETGNIQYF; DNA: TGTGCCAGCAGTGAGGAGACAGGAAACATTCAGTACTTC
J: TRBJ1-1; D: -; V: TRBV6-5; size: -; CDR3: CASSPSGKVTEAFF; DNA: TGTGCCAGCAGTCCATCAGGGAAAGTTACTGAAGCTTTCTTT
J: TRBJ1-6; D: TRBD1; V: TRBV5-6; size: -; CDR3: CASSLGGLGTGYNSPLHF; DNA: TGTGCCAGCAGCTTGGGAGGGCTCGGGACAGGTTATAATTCACCCCTCCACTTT
J: TRBJ2-7; D: TRBD2; V: TRBV19; size: medium-sized; CDR3: CASSIAGLAGGEQYF; DNA: TGTGCCAGTAGTATCGCAGGACTAGCGGGAGGCGAGCAGTACTTC
J: TRBJ1-6; D: -; V: TRBV5-4; size: -; CDR3: CASSRSGPHSPLHF; DNA: TGTGCCAGCAGCCGCTCTGGTCCGCATTCACCCCTCCACTTT
J: TRBJ2-7; D: -; V: TRBV19; size: -; CDR3: CASSLTGSYEQYF; DNA: TGTGCCAGTTCTTTGACAGGATCCTACGAGCAGTACTTC
J: TRBJ1-1; D: TRBD1; V: TRBV7-2; size: -; CDR3: CASSGQVSTRMNTEAFF; DNA: TGTGCCAGCAGCGGACAGGTCTCGACGCGTATGAACACTGAAGCTTTCTTT
J: TRBJ2-3; D: -; V: TRBV7-9; size: -; CDR3: CASSYGTRKLTDTQYF; DNA: TGTGCCAGCAGCTACGGGACAAGAAAACTCACAGATACGCAGTATTTT
J: TRBJ2-1; D: TRBD2; V: TRBV27; size: -; CDR3: CASSPGLAGRKYNEQFF; DNA: TGTGCCAGCAGTCCGGGACTAGCGGGACGAAAGTACAATGAGCAGTTCTTC
J: TRBJ2-1; D: -; V: TRBV7-8; size: -; CDR3: CASSGGRRSYNEQFF; DNA: TGTGCCAGCAGCGGGGGGAGGCGCTCCTACAATGAGCAGTTCTTC
J: TRBJ1-6; D: -; V: TRBV9; size: once; CDR3: CASSPLDSSYNSPLHF; DNA: TGTGCCAGCAGCCCCCTCGACAGCTCCTATAATTCACCCCTCCACTTT
J: TRBJ2-7; D: TRBD1; V: TRBV28; size: -; CDR3: CASRGRTGIRDGYEQYF; DNA: TGTGCCAGCAGGGGAAGGACAGGAATAAGGGACGGTTACGAGCAGTACTTC